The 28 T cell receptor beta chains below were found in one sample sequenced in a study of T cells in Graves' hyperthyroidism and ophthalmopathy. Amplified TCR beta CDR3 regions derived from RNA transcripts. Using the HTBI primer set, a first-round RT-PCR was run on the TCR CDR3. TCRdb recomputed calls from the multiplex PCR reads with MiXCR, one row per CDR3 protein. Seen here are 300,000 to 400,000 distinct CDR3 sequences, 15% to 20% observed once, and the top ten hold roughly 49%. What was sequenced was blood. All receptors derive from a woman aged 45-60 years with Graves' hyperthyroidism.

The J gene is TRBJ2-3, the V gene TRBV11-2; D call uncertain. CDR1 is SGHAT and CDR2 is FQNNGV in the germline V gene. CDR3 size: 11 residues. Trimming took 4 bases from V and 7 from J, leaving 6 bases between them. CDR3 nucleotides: TGTGCCAGCAGCTCGACCAATACGCAGTATTTT. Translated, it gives CASSSTNTQYF.

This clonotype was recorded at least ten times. The CDR3 loop is CASSAAGGSYNEQFF. The CDR3 DNA sequence: TGCGCCAGCAGTGCGGCGGGAGGCTCCTACAATGAGCAGTTCTTC. The J gene is TRBJ2-1, the V gene TRBV10-2; TRBD2 matches at 8 bases. The CDR3 spans 15 residues. Germline CDR1 is WSHSY and CDR2 is SAAADI. The V segment lost 4 bases and the J segment 0 bases; nucleotides outside the gene matches: 2.

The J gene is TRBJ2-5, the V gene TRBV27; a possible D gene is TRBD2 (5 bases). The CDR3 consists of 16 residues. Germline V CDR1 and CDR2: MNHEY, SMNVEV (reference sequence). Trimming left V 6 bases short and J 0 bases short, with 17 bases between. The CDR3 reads CASRAGGATYQETQYF. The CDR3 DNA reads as TGTGCCAGCAGGGCTGGAGGTGCTACGTACCAAGAGACCCAGTACTTC.

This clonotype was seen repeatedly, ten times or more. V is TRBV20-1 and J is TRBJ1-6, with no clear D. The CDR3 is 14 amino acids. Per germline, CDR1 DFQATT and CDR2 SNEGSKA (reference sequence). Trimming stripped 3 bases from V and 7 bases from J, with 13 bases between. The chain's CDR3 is CSASLGFGNSPLHF. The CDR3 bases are TGCAGTGCTAGTCTCGGCTTTGGCAATTCACCCCTCCACTTT.

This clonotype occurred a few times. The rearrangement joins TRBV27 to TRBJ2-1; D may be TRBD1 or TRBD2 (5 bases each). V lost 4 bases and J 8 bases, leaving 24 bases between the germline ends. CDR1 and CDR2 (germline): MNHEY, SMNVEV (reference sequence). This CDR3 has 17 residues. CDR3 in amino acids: CASSSREYRDRWDEQFF. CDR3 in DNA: TGTGCCAGCAGTTCCCGCGAGTACCGGGACCGGTGGGATGAGCAGTTCTTC.

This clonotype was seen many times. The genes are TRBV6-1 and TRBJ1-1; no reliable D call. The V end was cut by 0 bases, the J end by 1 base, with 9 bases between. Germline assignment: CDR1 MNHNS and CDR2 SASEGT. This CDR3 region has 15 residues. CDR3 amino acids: CASSEAAWRNTEAFF. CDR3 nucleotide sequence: TGTGCCAGCAGTGAAGCGGCTTGGAGGAACACTGAAGCTTTCTTT.

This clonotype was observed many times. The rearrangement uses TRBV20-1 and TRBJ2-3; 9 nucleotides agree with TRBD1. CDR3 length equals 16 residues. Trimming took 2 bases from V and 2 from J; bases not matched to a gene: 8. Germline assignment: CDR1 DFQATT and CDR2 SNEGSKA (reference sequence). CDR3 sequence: CSARPIQGAVTDTQYF. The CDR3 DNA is TGCAGTGCTAGACCGATACAGGGGGCTGTCACAGATACGCAGTATTTT.

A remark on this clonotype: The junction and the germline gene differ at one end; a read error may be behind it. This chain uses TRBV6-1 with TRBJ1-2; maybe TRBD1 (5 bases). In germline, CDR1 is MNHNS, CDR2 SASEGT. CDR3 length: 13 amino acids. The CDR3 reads CAGRVQRGLGYTF. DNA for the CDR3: TGTGCCGGCAGGGTCCAAAGGGGTCTGGGCTACACCTTC.

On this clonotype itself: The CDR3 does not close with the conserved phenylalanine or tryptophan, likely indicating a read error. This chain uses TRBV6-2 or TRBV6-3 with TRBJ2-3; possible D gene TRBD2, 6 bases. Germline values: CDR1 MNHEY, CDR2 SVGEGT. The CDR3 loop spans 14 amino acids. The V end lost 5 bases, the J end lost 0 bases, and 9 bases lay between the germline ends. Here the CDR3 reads CASSASGSTDTQYL. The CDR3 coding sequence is TGTGCCAGCAGTGCCAGCGGGAGCACAGATACGCAGTATCTT.

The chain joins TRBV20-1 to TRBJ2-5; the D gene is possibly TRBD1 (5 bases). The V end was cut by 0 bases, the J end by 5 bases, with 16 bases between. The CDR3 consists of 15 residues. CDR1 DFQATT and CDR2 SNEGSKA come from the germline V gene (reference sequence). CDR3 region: CSARDLLTPGETQYF. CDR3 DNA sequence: TGCAGTGCTAGAGATTTACTGACTCCAGGGGAGACCCAGTACTTC.

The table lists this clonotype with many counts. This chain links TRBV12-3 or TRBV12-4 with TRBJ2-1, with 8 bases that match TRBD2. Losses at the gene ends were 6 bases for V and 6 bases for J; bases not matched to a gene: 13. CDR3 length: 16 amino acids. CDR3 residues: CASSPFTGLAPNEQFF. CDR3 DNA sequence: TGTGCCAGCAGCCCCTTCACCGGACTAGCCCCCAATGAGCAGTTCTTC.

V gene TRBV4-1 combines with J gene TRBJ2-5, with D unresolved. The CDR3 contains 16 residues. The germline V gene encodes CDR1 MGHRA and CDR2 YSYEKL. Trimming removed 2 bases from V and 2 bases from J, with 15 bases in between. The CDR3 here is CASSQFSAVKQETQYF. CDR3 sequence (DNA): TGCGCCAGCAGCCAATTTTCGGCGGTTAAACAAGAGACCCAGTACTTC.

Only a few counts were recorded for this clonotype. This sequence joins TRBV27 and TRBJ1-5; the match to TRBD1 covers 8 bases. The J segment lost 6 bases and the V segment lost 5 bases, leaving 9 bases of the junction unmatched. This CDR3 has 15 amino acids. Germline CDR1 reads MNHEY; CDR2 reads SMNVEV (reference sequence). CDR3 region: CASSRDRGLGQPQHF. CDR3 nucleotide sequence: TGTGCCAGCAGTAGAGACAGGGGATTAGGTCAGCCCCAGCATTTT.

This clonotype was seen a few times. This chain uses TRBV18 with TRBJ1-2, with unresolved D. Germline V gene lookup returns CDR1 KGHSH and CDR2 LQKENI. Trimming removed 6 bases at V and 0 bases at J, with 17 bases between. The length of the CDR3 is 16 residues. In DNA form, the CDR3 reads TGTGCCAGCTCCCCTTGGAAGGACGTCACTAACTATGGCTACACCTTC. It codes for CASSPWKDVTNYGYTF.

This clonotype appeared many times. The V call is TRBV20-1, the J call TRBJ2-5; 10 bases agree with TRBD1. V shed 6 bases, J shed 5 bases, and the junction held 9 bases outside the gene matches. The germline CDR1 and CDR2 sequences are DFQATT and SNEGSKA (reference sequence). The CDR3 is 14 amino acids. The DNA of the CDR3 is TGCAGTGCCCCCCGGGACAGGGGCGCCGAGACCCAGTACTTC. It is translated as CSAPRDRGAETQYF.

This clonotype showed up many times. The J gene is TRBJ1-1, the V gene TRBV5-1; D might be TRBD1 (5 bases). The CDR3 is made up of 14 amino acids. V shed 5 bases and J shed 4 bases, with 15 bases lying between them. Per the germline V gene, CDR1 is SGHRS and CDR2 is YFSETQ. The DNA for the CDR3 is TGCGCCAGCAGAGTGGAATGGGGCATCACTGAAGCTTTCTTT. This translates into CASRVEWGITEAFF.

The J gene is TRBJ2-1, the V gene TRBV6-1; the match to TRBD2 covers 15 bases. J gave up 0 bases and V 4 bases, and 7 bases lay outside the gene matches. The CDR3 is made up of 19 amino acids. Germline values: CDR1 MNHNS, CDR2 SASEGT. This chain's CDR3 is CASSAGLAGGPLSYNEQFF. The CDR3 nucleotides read TGTGCCAGCAGTGCGGGACTAGCGGGAGGCCCCCTCTCCTACAATGAGCAGTTCTTC.

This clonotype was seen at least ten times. The CDR3 nucleotides read TGTGCCAGCAGCCTTCCCACCCGCAATCAGCCCCAGCATTTT. Its translation is CASSLPTRNQPQHF. The V call is TRBV28, the J call TRBJ1-5; D is unclear. This CDR3 has 14 residues. V was clipped by 6 bases and J by 2 bases, with 11 bases between them. From germline, CDR1 is MDHEN and CDR2 SYDVKM.

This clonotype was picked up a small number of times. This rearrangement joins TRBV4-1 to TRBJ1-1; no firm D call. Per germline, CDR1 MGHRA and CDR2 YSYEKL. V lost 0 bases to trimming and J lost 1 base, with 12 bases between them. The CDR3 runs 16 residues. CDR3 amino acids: CASSQDPGRTNTEAFF. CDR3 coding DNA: TGCGCCAGCAGCCAAGATCCTGGACGGACGAACACTGAAGCTTTCTTT.

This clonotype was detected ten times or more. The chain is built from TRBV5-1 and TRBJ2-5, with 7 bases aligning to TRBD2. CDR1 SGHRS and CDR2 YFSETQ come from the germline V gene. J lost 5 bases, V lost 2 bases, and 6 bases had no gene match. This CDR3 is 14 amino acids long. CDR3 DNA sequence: TGCGCCAGCAGCTTCACTAGCGTGGGTGAGACCCAGTACTTC. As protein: CASSFTSVGETQYF.

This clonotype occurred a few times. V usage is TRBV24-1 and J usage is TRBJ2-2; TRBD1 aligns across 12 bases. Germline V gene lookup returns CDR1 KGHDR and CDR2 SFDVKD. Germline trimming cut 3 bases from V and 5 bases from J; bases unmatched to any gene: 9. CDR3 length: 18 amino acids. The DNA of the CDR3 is TGTGCCACCAGTGATCCCCCGGGACAGGGGGCGCTTACCGGGGAGCTGTTTTTT. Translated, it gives CATSDPPGQGALTGELFF.

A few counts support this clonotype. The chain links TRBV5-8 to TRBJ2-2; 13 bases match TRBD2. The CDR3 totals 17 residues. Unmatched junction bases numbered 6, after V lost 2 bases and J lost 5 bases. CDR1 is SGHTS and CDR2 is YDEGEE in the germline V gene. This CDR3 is CASSFSVTSGRTGELFF. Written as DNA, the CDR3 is TGTGCCAGCAGCTTTAGTGTGACTAGCGGGAGGACCGGGGAGCTGTTTTTT.

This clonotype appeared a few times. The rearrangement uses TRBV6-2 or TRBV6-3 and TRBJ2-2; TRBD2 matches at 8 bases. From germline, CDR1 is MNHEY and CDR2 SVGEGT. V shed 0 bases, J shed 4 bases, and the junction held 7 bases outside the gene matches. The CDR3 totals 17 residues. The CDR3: CASSYSRLAGGTGELFF. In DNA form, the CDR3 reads TGTGCCAGCAGTTACTCGAGGCTAGCGGGTGGCACCGGGGAGCTGTTTTTT.

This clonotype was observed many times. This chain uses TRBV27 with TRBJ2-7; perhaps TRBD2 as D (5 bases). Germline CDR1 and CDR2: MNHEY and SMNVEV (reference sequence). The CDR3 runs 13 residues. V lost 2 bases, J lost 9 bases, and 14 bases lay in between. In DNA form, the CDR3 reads TGTGCCAGCAGTTTAGGCCCACGGGAAGCGCAGTACTTC. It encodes CASSLGPREAQYF.

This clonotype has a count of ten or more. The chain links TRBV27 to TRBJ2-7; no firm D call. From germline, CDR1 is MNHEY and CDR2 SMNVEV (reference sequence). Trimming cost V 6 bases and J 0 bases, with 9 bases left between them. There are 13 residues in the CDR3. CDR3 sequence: CASSRRNSYEQYF. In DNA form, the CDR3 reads TGTGCCAGCAGCCGACGGAACTCCTACGAGCAGTACTTC.

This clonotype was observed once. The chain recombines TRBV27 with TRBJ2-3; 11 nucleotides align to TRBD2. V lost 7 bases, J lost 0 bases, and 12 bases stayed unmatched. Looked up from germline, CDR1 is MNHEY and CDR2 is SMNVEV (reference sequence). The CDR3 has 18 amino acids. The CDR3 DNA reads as TGTGCCAGCAACTTCCCTCCGGGACTAGCGGCTAGCACAGATACGCAGTATTTT. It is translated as CASNFPPGLAASTDTQYF.

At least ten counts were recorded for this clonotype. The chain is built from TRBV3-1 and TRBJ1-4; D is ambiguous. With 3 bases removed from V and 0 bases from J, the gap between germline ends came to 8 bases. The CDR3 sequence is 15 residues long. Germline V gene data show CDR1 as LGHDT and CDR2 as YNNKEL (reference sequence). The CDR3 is CASSHGSSTNEKLFF. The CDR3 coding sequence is TGTGCCAGCAGCCATGGCAGCTCAACTAATGAAAAACTGTTTTTT.

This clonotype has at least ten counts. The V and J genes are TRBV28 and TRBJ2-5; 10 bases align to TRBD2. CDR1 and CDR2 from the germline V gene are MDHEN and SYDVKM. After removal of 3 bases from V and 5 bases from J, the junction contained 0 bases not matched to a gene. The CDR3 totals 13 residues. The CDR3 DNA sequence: TGTGCCAGCAGTTTTAGCGGGAGGGAGACCCAGTACTTC. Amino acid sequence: CASSFSGRETQYF.